Included here is one T cell receptor beta chain sequence, with context. This sample is drawn from a study of tumor-infiltrating lymphocytes in oesophageal squamous cell carcinoma. MiXCR, run by TCRdb on the PCR reads, gives a single entry per CDR3 protein. This table holds approximately 20,000 distinct CDR3 sequences, 40% to 50% found once. This CDR3 has 15 amino acids. Germline lookup yields CDR1 KGHSH and CDR2 LQKENI. V lost 3 bases and J lost 1; bases outside the gene matches: 2. V is TRBV18 and J is TRBJ2-3, with 9 bases matching TRBD2. This receptor was identified in a male donor with esophageal squamous cell carcinoma. Sequencing was performed on esophageal tumor tissue. The CDR3 nucleotides read TGTGCCAGCTCACCCAGCGGGGGGCGCACAGATACGCAGTATTTT. Translating gives CASSPSGGRTDTQYF.